The 27 T cell receptor beta chains presented below share a single source sample, sequenced in a study of shared clonotypes between healthy human individuals. Profiled with immunoSEQ multiplex PCR; TCRdb holds only in-frame clones, not every one. The table records roughly 1,000,000 clones, about four fifths of them present only once. Sequencing used memory CD4+ T cells from PBMCs. Subset reported: CD45RA-negative fraction. These receptors were taken from a man aged 18-30 years in good health. Some clones in this sample may be carry-over from other donors' samples.

This clone was counted a single time. The CDR3 DNA follows: TGTGCCAGTGGGAACAGGGTCCCCGACACTGAAGCTTTCTTT. It yields the protein CASGNRVPDTEAFF. The V gene is TRBV19, the J gene TRBJ1-1; maybe TRBD1 (6 bases). From germline, CDR1 is LNHDA and CDR2 SQIVND (reference sequence). The length of the CDR3 is 14 residues. Trimming took off 8 bases at V and 3 bases at J, with 16 bases between the two ends.

The rearrangement uses TRBV19 and TRBJ2-5; 9 bases are shared with TRBD1. The better agreement between TRBJ2-7 and the DNA end casts doubt on the J call. Germline V CDR1 and CDR2: LNHDA, SQIVND (reference sequence). The CDR3 extends over 15 amino acids. The CDR3 protein is CASSPGTGYSYEQYF. The CDR3 bases are TGTGCCAGTAGTCCAGGGACAGGGTACTCCTACGAGCAGTACTTC.

This clone occurred many times. The chain recombines TRBV2 with TRBJ2-2; 7 nucleotides match TRBD2. The CDR3 has 12 residues. V was pared by 8 bases and J by 4 bases, with 1 base of the junction left unmatched. The germline gives CDR1 SNHLY, CDR2 FYNNEI. CDR3 in amino acids: CASGEGTGELFF. CDR3 nucleotides: TGTGCCAGCGGGGAGGGCACCGGGGAGCTGTTTTTT.

The chain recombines TRBV28 with TRBJ2-5; D not certain. Germline V CDR1 and CDR2: MDHEN, SYDVKM. The CDR3 has 14 amino acids. V was clipped by 5 bases and J by 5 bases, with 15 bases between them. This chain's CDR3 is CASSVQSPEETQYF. The CDR3 coding sequence is TGTGCCAGCAGTGTACAATCGCCGGAGGAGACCCAGTACTTC.

In its sample, this clone was seen many times. Other DNA sequences in this specimen translate into the identical CDR3. This rearrangement joins TRBV2 to TRBJ1-1; the D gene is possibly TRBD1 (6 bases). The germline gives CDR1 SNHLY, CDR2 FYNNEI. V lost 5 bases and J 8 bases, leaving 18 bases between the germline ends. The CDR3 has 14 residues. CDR3 nucleotide sequence: TGTGCCAGCAGTAAAGAAACAGGGAGTAGGGAAGCTTTCTTT. It yields the protein CASSKETGSREAFF.

This chain uses TRBV18 with TRBJ1-5, with D unclear. CDR3 length: 13 residues. Between the trimmed V and J ends, which lost 4 bases and 7 bases, there was a span of 11 bases. Germline V gene data show CDR1 as KGHSH and CDR2 as LQKENI. CDR3: CASSRYERQPQHF. Here the CDR3 DNA reads TGTGCCAGCTCACGGTATGAGAGGCAGCCCCAGCATTTT. Full variable domain (rest looked up from reference TRBV18 and TRBJ1-5): NAGVMQNPRHLVRRRGQEARLRCSPMKGHSHVYWYRQLPEEGLKFMVYLQKENIIDESGMPKERFSAEFPKEGPSILRIQQVVRGDSAAYFCASSRYERQPQHFGDGTRLSIL.

V usage is TRBV7-3 and J usage is TRBJ2-5; TRBD2 matches 10 bases. CDR1 and CDR2 (germline): SGHTA, FQGTGA. This CDR3 is 15 amino acids long. The trim removed 1 base at V and 5 bases at J, leaving 4 bases unmatched. For the CDR3, the DNA is TGTGCCAGCAGCTTAAGTGCTAGCGGGGGTGAGACCCAGTACTTC. Amino acids: CASSLSASGGETQYF.

This chain uses TRBV7-3 with TRBJ2-7; 9 bases are a match to TRBD1. The junction had 5 bases not matched to a gene; V was cut back by 4 bases and J by 7 bases. Germline CDR1 and CDR2: SGHTA and FQGTGA. The CDR3 runs to 13 residues. DNA of the CDR3: TGTGCCAGCAGCTCAAGACAGGGGGGTGAGCAGTACTTC. Translation gives CASSSRQGGEQYF. The full variable domain, its missing parts supplied by reference TRBV7-3 and TRBJ2-7, is GAGVSQTPSNKVTEKGKYVELRCDPISGHTALYWYRQSLGQGPEFLIYFQGTGAADDSGLPNDRFFAVRPEGSVSTLKIQRTERGDSAVYLCASSSRQGGEQYFGPGTRLTVT.

V usage is TRBV2 and J usage is TRBJ2-5; TRBD1 or TRBD2 may be the D gene (5 bases each). Trimming shortened V by 4 bases and J by 2 bases, and 8 bases separated the two germline ends. From germline, CDR1 is SNHLY and CDR2 FYNNEI. The CDR3 length is 13 residues. The CDR3 region is CASSGDLQETQYF. CDR3 bases: TGTGCCAGCAGTGGGGACCTTCAAGAGACCCAGTACTTC.

The table lists this clone with a few counts. J is TRBJ1-1 and V is TRBV2; 7 nucleotides line up with TRBD1. V shed 4 bases and J 6 bases; nucleotides not matched to a gene: 5. In germline, CDR1 is SNHLY, CDR2 FYNNEI. CDR3 size: 13 residues. DNA for the CDR3: TGTGCCAGCAGTGTCAACAGGGGAGCTGAAGCTTTCTTT. It codes for CASSVNRGAEAFF. Full variable domain (rest looked up from reference TRBV2 and TRBJ1-1): EPEVTQTPSHQVTQMGQEVILRCVPISNHLYFYWYRQILGQKVEFLVSFYNNEISEKSEIFDDQFSVERPDGSNFTLKIRSTKLEDSAMYFCASSVNRGAEAFFGQGTRLTVV.

This chain joins TRBV4-2 and TRBJ2-3, with TRBD2 identical over 11 bases. Losses at the gene ends were 3 bases for V and 6 bases for J; bases not matched to a gene: 8. Germline lookup yields CDR1 LGHNA and CDR2 YNFKEQ. The CDR3 totals 16 residues. The CDR3, as DNA: TGTGCCAGCAGCCATGATCTAGCGGGAGGCAGGGATACGCAGTATTTT. It translates to CASSHDLAGGRDTQYF.

The chain employs TRBV5-4 and TRBJ2-4, with D perhaps TRBD1 (5 bases). Germline V gives CDR1 SGHNT, CDR2 YYREEE (reference sequence). Trimming pared 4 bases from V and 3 bases from J, leaving 20 bases between. CDR3 length: 17 residues. The CDR3 coding sequence is TGTGCCAGCAGCCATTGGCTTGGAGTGGACAACAAAAACATTCAGTACTTC. It yields the protein CASSHWLGVDNKNIQYF.

The V gene is TRBV9, the J gene TRBJ2-7; D uncertain. Between the trimmed V and J ends, which lost 4 bases and 1 base, there was a span of 6 bases. Germline V lookup: CDR1 SGDLS, CDR2 YYNGEE. The CDR3 spans 12 residues. The CDR3 nucleotides read TGTGCCAGCAGCACCGGTTCCTACGAGCAGTACTTC. Translation gives CASSTGSYEQYF.

Worth noting for this clone: The same CDR3 is also encoded by other DNA sequences in this sample. This chain links TRBV5-1 with TRBJ2-5; no clear D. CDR1 is SGHRS, CDR2 YFSETQ, per germline. V was clipped by 0 bases and J by 5 bases, with 11 bases between them. CDR3 size: 14 residues. The CDR3 region has the DNA TGCGCCAGCAGCTTGGTGGGCCCTGGGGAGACCCAGTACTTC. As protein: CASSLVGPGETQYF.

This clone has only one observation. J is TRBJ2-5 and V is TRBV7-3; 11 bases line up with TRBD1. J was trimmed by 4 bases and V by 1 base; bases with no gene match: 5. The germline CDR1 and CDR2 sequences are SGHTA and FQGTGA. This CDR3 has 16 residues. The CDR3 nucleotides are TGTGCCAGCAGCTTAATATCGGGACAGGGGGGAGAGACCCAGTACTTC. Translation gives CASSLISGQGGETQYF.

This clone was counted a few times. The chain recombines TRBV19 with TRBJ1-1; no clear D gene. The CDR3 is 14 residues long. The germline V gene has CDR1 LNHDA and CDR2 SQIVND (reference sequence). V lost 6 bases and J 1 base, leaving 12 bases between the germline ends. CDR3 bases: TGTGCCAGTAGCCGAAGGGAAAGGAACACTGAAGCTTTCTTT. The encoded protein is CASSRRERNTEAFF.

The sample holds one count of this clone. This chain uses TRBV7-3 with TRBJ1-1; D call uncertain. The germline V and J ends were trimmed by 2 bases and 1 base, with 5 bases remaining between them. Germline V gene sequence: CDR1 SGHTA, CDR2 FQGTGA. CDR3 length equals 13 residues. CDR3 loop: CASSLVPNTEAFF. In DNA, the CDR3 is TGTGCCAGCAGCTTAGTCCCGAACACTGAAGCTTTCTTT.

The CDR3 here is CASSIKGGNTEAFF. DNA of the CDR3: TGTGCCAGTAGTATTAAAGGGGGAAACACTGAAGCTTTCTTT. The rearrangement links TRBV19 to TRBJ1-1; D possibly corresponds to TRBD1 (6 bases). CDR1 is LNHDA and CDR2 is SQIVND in the germline V gene (reference sequence). The CDR3 covers 14 residues. Trimming took 3 bases from V and 2 from J, leaving 10 bases between them.

The chain employs TRBV6-1 and TRBJ1-1; D unclear. Germline-derived CDR1 and CDR2 are MNHNS and SASEGT. This CDR3 has 9 residues. V was trimmed by 9 bases and J by 8 bases, leaving 7 bases between them. This CDR3 reads CARRKEAFF. DNA for the CDR3: TGTGCCAGGAGGAAAGAAGCTTTCTTT.

The chain has TRBV11-2 and TRBJ2-7; 8 bases match TRBD1. This CDR3 contains 17 residues. V shed 2 bases, J shed 4 bases, and the junction held 13 bases outside the gene matches. Germline assignment: CDR1 SGHAT and CDR2 FQNNGV. The CDR3 region has the DNA TGTGCCAGCAGCTTATACCCTAGACAGGGGCCCTATTACGAGCAGTACTTC. Translating gives CASSLYPRQGPYYEQYF.

A single count supports this clone. The chain links TRBV19 to TRBJ1-2, with TRBD1 matching 8 bases. Germline V gene sequence: CDR1 LNHDA, CDR2 SQIVND (reference sequence). This CDR3 has 14 residues. V lost 6 bases and J lost 7; bases outside the gene matches: 10. The CDR3 DNA sequence: TGTGCCAGTAGGGTCGAAGGACAGGGAAGTGGCTACACCTTC. This codes for CASRVEGQGSGYTF.

The chain carries TRBV18 and TRBJ2-2; the D is unclear. With 1 base removed from V and 0 bases from J, the gap between germline ends came to 6 bases. CDR3 length: 15 residues. Looked up from germline, CDR1 is KGHSH and CDR2 is LQKENI. The CDR3 loop is CASSPQRANTGELFF. The CDR3 region has the DNA TGTGCCAGCTCACCACAACGGGCGAACACCGGGGAGCTGTTTTTT.

This clone was seen more than once but under ten times. V and J are TRBV6-7 and TRBJ1-5; D remains ambiguous. TRBV6-7 is noted as an ORF with a role that remains uncertain. Trimming took off 6 bases at V and 1 base at J, with 10 bases between the two ends. This CDR3 region has 14 residues. The CDR3 DNA reads TGTGCCAGCAGCGTGGAGACGAGCAATCAGCCCCAGCATTTT. Its protein product is CASSVETSNQPQHF.

This chain links TRBV7-2 with TRBJ2-3; D is uncertain. Between the trimmed V and J ends, which lost 11 bases and 0 bases, there was a span of 24 bases. CDR1 is SGHTA and CDR2 is FQGNSA in the germline V gene. The CDR3 is 17 residues long. For the CDR3, the DNA is TGTGCCTACACGGGCGACTGGCGAACCCCTAGCACAGATACGCAGTATTTT. Translated, it gives CAYTGDWRTPSTDTQYF.

The gene calls are TRBV28 and TRBJ1-2; 8 bases align to TRBD1. Germline V lookup: CDR1 MDHEN, CDR2 SYDVKM. The CDR3 is 13 amino acids. With V trimmed by 6 bases and J by 7 bases, 7 bases remained unmatched. This CDR3 reads CASSRTGPRGYTF. The CDR3 coding sequence is TGTGCCAGCAGCCGGACAGGGCCGCGTGGCTACACCTTC.

A single count supports this clone. V gene TRBV6-6 combines with J gene TRBJ2-5; D is unclear. The germline V gene encodes CDR1 MNHNY and CDR2 SVGAGI (reference sequence). Trimming removed 2 bases from V and 3 bases from J, with 10 bases in between. The CDR3 sequence is 14 residues long. Here the CDR3 DNA reads TGTGCCAGCAGTTACGAGGCACTAAAAGAGACCCAGTACTTC. It encodes CASSYEALKETQYF.

V and J are TRBV7-8 and TRBJ2-3; 8 bases fit TRBD2. The ends lost 3 bases at V and 2 bases at J; junction bases unmatched: 13. Per germline, CDR1 SGHVS and CDR2 FQNEAQ. The CDR3 runs to 18 residues. The CDR3 nucleotides read TGTGCCAGCAGCTTTCTCCCGGGGGGGGCTAGGTTCACAGATACGCAGTATTTT. It codes for CASSFLPGGARFTDTQYF. The full variable domain, with the rest looked up from reference TRBV7-8 and TRBJ2-3, is GAGVSQSPRYKVAKRGQDVALRCDPISGHVSLFWYQQALGQGPEFLTYFQNEAQLDKSGLPSDRFFAERPEGSVSTLKIQRTQQEDSAVYLCASSFLPGGARFTDTQYFGPGTRLTVL.